This entry is about one TCR beta chain. TCRdb re-called the 5' RACE reads with MiXCR, one entry per CDR3 protein. This repertoire shows roughly 750,000 distinct CDR3 sequences, 21% found once; its top ten account for 4% to 5.5%. The data were taken from a study of identical twins. These data were also filed under a second study, of T cells expressing NK-cell markers. That report adds: In several experiments, sorting was confined to alpha-beta TCR T cells through use of an anti-gamma-delta TCR antibody. A few donors' CD3+CD56-NKG2C+ cells were dominated by the same clonotypes.

Sample: PBMCs. The source is a young woman in good health.

The CDR3 here is CASRPSRQVGSTNEKLFF. The CDR3 bases are TGTGCCAGCAGACCTAGCAGACAGGTCGGTTCAACTAATGAAAAACTGTTTTTT. This sequence joins TRBV5-5 and TRBJ1-4; D may be TRBD1 (6 bases). Trimming cost V 5 bases and J 0 bases, with 20 bases left between them. CDR3 length: 18 residues. Germline assignment: CDR1 SGHKS and CDR2 YYEKEE (reference sequence).